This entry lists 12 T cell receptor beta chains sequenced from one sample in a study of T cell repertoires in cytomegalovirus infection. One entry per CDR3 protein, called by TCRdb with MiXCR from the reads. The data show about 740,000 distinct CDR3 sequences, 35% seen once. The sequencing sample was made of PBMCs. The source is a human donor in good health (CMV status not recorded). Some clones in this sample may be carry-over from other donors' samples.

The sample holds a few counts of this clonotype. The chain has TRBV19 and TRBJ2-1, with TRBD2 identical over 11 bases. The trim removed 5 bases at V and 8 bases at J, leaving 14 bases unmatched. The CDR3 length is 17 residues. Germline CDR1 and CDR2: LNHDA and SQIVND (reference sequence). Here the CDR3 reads CASSLRTSGLELDEQFF. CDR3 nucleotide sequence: TGTGCCAGTAGTCTCCGGACTAGCGGGTTGGAATTGGATGAGCAGTTCTTC. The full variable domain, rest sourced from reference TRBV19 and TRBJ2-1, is DGGITQSPKYLFRKEGQNVTLSCEQNLNHDAMYWYRQDPGQGLRLIYYSQIVNDFQKGDIAEGYSVSREKKESFPLTVTSAQKNPTAFYLCASSLRTSGLELDEQFFGPGTRLTVL.

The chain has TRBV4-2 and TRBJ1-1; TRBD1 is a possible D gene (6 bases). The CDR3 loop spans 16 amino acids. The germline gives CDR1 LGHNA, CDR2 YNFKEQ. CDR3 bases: TGTGCAAGCGGCGGAGGGGGTTCTTTTCGGTCCACTGAAGCTTTCTTT. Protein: CASGGGGSFRSTEAFF.

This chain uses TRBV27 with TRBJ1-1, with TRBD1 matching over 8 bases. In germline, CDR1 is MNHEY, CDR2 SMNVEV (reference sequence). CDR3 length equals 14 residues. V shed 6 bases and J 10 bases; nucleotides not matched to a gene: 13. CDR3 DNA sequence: TGTGCCAGCAGAGGCGCAGGGGGCGGGGGTTTAGCTTTCTTT. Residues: CASRGAGGGGLAFF.

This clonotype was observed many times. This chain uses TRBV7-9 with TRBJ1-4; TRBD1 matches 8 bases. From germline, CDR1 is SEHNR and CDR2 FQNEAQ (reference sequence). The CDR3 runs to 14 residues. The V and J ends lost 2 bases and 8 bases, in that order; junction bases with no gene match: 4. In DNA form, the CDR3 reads TGTGCCAGCAGCTTAAGACAGGGGAACGAAAAACTGTTTTTT. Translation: CASSLRQGNEKLFF.

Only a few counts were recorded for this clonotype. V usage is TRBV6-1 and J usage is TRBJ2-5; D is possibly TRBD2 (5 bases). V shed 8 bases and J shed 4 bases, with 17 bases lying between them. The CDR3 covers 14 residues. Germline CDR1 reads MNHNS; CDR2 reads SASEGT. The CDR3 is CASAPLAMAETQYF. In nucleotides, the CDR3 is TGTGCCAGCGCTCCCCTAGCCATGGCAGAGACCCAGTACTTC.

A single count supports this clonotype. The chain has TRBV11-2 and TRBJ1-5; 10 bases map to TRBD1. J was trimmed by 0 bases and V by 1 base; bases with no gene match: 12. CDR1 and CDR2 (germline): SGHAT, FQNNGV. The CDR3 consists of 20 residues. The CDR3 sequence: CASSLGGGTGESNSNQPQHF. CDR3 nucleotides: TGTGCCAGCAGCTTAGGGGGGGGGACAGGGGAATCTAATAGCAATCAGCCCCAGCATTTT.

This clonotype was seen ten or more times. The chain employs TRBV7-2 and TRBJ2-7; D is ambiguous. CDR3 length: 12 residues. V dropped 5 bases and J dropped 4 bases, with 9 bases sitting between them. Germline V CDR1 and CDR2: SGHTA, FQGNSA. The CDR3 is CASSPRMYEQYF. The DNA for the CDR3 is TGTGCCAGCAGCCCAAGGATGTACGAGCAGTACTTC. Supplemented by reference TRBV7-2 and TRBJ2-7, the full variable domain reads GAGVSQSPSNKVTEKGKDVELRCDPISGHTALYWYRQSLGQGLEFLIYFQGNSAPDKSGLPSDRFSAERTGGSVSTLTIQRTQQEDSAVYLCASSPRMYEQYFGPGTRLTVT.

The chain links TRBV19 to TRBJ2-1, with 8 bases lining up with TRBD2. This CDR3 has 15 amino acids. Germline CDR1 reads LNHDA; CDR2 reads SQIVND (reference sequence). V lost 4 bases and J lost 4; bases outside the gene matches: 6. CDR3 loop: CASSSGRHHYNEQFF. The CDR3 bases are TGTGCCAGTAGTAGCGGGAGGCACCATTACAATGAGCAGTTCTTC.

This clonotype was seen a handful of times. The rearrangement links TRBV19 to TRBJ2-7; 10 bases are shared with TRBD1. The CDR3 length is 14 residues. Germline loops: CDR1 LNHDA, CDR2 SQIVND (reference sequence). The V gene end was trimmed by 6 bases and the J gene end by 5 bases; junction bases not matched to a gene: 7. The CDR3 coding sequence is TGTGCCAGTAGCTGGACAGGGGGTCGAGACGAGCAGTACTTC. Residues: CASSWTGGRDEQYF.

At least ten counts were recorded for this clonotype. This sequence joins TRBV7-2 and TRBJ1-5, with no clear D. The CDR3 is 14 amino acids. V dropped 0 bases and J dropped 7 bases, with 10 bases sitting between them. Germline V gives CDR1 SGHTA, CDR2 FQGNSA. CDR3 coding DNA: TGTGCCAGCAGCTTAGCGAAGGCCATCCAGCCCCAGCATTTT. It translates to CASSLAKAIQPQHF. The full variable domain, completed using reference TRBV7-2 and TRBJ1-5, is GAGVSQSPSNKVTEKGKDVELRCDPISGHTALYWYRQSLGQGLEFLIYFQGNSAPDKSGLPSDRFSAERTGGSVSTLTIQRTQQEDSAVYLCASSLAKAIQPQHFGDGTRLSIL.

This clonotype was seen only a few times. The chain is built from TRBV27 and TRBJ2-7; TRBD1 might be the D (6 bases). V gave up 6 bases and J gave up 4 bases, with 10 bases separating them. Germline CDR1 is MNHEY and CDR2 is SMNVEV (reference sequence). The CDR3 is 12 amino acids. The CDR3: CASRDSLYEQYF. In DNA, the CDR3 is TGTGCCAGCAGGGACAGCTTGTACGAGCAGTACTTC.

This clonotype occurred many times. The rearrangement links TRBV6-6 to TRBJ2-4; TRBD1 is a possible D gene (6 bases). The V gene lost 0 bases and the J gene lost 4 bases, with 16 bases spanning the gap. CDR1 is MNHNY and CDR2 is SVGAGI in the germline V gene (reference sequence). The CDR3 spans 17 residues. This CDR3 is CASSYSNAGRGKNIQYF. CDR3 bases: TGTGCCAGCAGTTACTCGAATGCGGGCAGGGGAAAAAACATTCAGTACTTC.